The 3 T cell receptor beta chains reported below all come from one sample, sequenced in a study of T cell changes during pregnancy in multiple sclerosis. The assay was immunoSEQ multiplex PCR, and TCRdb's table has in-frame clones only and misses some. This table has 90,000 to 100,000 clones, roughly 91% appearing once. Sequencing was performed on peripheral blood, taken in the first trimester of pregnancy. Every receptor here comes from a female donor with multiple sclerosis, enrolled in a pregnancy study.

J is TRBJ2-7 and V is TRBV20-1; 7 nucleotides align to TRBD2. J lost 3 bases, V lost 5 bases, and 1 base had no gene match. This CDR3 is 11 amino acids long. Per the germline V gene, CDR1 is DFQATT and CDR2 is SNEGSKA (reference sequence). The chain's CDR3 is CSAGGGYEQYF. CDR3 DNA sequence: TGCAGTGCTGGCGGGGGCTACGAGCAGTACTTC.

The V gene is TRBV7-8, the J gene TRBJ1-6; TRBD1 is a possible D gene (6 bases). Looked up from germline, CDR1 is SGHVS and CDR2 is FQNEAQ. V shed 5 bases and J shed 3 bases, with 20 bases lying between them. CDR3 length: 18 residues. CDR3 sequence reads: CASSPRTGIGIYNSPLHF. CDR3 sequence (DNA): TGTGCCAGCAGCCCTCGAACAGGGATCGGGATCTATAATTCACCCCTCCACTTT.

This chain connects TRBV4-1 to TRBJ2-5; weak D call: TRBD2 (5 bases). Germline V gene lookup returns CDR1 MGHRA and CDR2 YSYEKL. The CDR3 loop spans 14 amino acids. V lost 4 bases to trimming and J lost 5 bases, with 14 bases between them. The CDR3 region is CASSPSTGYETQYF. In DNA, the CDR3 is TGCGCCAGCAGCCCATCCACGGGGTACGAGACCCAGTACTTC.